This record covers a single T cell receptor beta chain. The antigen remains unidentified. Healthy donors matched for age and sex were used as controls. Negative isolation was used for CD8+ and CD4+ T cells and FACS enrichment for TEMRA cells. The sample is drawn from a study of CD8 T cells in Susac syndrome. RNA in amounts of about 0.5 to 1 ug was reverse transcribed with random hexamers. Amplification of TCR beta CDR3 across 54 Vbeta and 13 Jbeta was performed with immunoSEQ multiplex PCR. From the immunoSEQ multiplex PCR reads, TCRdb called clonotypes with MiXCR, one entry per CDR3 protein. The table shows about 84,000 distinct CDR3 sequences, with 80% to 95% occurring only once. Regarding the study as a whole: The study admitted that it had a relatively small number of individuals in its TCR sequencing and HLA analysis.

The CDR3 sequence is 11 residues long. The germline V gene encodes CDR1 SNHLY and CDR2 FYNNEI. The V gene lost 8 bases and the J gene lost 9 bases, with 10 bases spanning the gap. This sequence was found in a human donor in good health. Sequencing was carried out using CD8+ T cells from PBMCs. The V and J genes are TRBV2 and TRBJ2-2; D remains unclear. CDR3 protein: CASQEARELFF. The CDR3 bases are TGTGCCAGCCAAGAGGCCCGGGAGCTGTTTTTT.